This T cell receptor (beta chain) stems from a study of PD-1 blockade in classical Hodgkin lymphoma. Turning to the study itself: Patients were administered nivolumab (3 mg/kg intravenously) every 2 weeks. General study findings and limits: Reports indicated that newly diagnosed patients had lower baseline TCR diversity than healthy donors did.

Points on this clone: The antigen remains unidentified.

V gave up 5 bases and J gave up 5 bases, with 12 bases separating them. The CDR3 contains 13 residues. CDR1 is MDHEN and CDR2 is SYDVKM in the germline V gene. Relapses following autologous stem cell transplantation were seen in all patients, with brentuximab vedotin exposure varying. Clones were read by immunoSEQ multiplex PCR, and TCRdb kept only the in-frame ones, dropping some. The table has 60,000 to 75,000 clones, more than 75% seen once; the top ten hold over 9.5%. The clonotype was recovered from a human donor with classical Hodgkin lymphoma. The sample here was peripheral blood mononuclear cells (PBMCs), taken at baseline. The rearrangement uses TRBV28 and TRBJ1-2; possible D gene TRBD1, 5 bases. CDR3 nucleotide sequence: TGTGCCAGCAGTGCGGGACGCCTATATGGCTACACCTTC. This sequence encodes CASSAGRLYGYTF.